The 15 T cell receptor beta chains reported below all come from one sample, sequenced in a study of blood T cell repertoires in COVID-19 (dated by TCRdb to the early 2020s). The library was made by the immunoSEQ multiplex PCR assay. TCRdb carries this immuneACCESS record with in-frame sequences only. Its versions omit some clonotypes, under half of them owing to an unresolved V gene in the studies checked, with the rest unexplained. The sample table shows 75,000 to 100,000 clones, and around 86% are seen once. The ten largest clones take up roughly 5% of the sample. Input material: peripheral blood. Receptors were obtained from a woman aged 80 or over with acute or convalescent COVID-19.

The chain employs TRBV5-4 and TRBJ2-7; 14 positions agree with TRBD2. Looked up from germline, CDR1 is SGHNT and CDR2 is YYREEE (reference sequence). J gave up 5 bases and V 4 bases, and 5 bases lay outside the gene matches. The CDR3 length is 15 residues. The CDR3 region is CASSPGTSGSNEQYF. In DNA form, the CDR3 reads TGTGCCAGCAGCCCCGGGACTAGCGGGAGTAACGAGCAGTACTTC.

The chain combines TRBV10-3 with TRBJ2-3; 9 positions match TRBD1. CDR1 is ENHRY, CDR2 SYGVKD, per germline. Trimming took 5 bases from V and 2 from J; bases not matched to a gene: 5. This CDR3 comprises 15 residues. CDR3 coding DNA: TGTGCCATCAGTAGACAGGGGGGTACCACAGATACGCAGTATTTT. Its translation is CAISRQGGTTDTQYF.

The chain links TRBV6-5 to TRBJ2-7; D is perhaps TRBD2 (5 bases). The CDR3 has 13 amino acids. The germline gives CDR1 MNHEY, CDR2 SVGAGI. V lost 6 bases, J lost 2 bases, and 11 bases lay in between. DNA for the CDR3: TGTGCCAGCAGACCCTCCGGGGCCTACGAGCAGTACTTC. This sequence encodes CASRPSGAYEQYF.

The CDR3 reads CASSPRGTAFYEQYF. The CDR3 DNA reads TGCGCCAGCAGCCCCCGGGGGACGGCTTTCTACGAGCAGTACTTC. This rearrangement joins TRBV5-1 to TRBJ2-7; tentative D call: TRBD2 (6 bases). Trimming shortened V by 4 bases and J by 3 bases, and 17 bases separated the two germline ends. Germline CDR1 and CDR2: SGHRS and YFSETQ. This CDR3 is 15 amino acids long.

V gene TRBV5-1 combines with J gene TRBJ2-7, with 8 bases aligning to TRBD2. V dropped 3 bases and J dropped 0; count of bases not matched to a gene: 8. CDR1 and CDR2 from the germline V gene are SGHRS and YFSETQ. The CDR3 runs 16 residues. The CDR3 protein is CASSSRGSGSSYEQYF. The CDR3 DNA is TGCGCCAGCAGCTCAAGGGGCAGCGGGAGCTCCTACGAGCAGTACTTC.

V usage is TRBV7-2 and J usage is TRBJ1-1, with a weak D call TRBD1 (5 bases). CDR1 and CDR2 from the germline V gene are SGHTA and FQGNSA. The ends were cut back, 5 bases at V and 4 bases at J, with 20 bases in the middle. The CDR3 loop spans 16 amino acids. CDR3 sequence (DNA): TGTGCCAGCAGCCCCGGGGGGTTGGGGAGGGGCACTGAAGCTTTCTTT. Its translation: CASSPGGLGRGTEAFF.

The CDR3 coding sequence is TGTGCCACCAGCAGAGGGCGGACGACAGGGGCCTACGAGCAGTACTTC. Its translation: CATSRGRTTGAYEQYF. V usage is TRBV15 and J usage is TRBJ2-7; 8 positions agree with TRBD1. This CDR3 is 16 amino acids long. V trimming: 1 base; J trimming: 2 bases; junction bases outside the gene matches: 7. Germline values: CDR1 LNHNV, CDR2 YYDKDF (reference sequence).

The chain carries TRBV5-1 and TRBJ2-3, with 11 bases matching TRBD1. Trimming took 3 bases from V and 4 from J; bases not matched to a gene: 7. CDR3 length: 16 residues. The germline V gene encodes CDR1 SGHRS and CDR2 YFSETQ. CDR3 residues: CASSSGQGAGADTQYF. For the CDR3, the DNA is TGCGCCAGCAGCTCCGGACAGGGGGCAGGGGCAGATACGCAGTATTTT.

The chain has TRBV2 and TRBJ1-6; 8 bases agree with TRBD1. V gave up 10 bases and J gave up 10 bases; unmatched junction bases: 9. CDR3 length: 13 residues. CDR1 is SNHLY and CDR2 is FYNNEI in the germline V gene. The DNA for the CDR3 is TGTGCCAAGCACGGACAGGGTCAGTCACCCCTCCACTTT. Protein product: CAKHGQGQSPLHF. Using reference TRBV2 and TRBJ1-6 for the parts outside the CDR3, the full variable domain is EPEVTQTPSHQVTQMGQEVILRCVPISNHLYFYWYRQILGQKVEFLVSFYNNEISEKSEIFDDQFSVERPDGSNFTLKIRSTKLEDSAMYFCAKHGQGQSPLHFGNGTRLTVT.

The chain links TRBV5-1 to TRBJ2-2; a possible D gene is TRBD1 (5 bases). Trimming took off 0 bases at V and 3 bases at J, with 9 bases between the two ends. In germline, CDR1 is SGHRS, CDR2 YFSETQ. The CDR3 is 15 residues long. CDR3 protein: CASSLEGIYTGELFF. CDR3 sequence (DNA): TGCGCCAGCAGCTTGGAGGGGATATACACCGGGGAGCTGTTTTTT.

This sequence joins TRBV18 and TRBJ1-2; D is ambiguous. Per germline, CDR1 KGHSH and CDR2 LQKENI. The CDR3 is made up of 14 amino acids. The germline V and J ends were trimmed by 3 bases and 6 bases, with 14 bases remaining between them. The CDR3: CASSPLRQVDGYTF. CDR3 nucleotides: TGTGCCAGCTCACCCCTTAGGCAGGTCGATGGCTACACCTTC.

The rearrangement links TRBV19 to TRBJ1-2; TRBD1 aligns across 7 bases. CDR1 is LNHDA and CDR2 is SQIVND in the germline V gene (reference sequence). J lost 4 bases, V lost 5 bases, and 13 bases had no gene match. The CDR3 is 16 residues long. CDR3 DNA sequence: TGTGCCAGTAGTTCGGGGTCCGGGACAGCCATCTATGGCTACACCTTC. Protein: CASSSGSGTAIYGYTF.

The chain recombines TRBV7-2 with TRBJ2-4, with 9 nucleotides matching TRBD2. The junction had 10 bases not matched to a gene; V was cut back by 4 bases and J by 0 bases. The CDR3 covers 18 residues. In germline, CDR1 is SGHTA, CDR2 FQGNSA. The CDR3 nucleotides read TGTGCCAGCAGCTCGACTAGCGGATTTGCTCTAGCCAAAAACATTCAGTACTTC. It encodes CASSSTSGFALAKNIQYF.

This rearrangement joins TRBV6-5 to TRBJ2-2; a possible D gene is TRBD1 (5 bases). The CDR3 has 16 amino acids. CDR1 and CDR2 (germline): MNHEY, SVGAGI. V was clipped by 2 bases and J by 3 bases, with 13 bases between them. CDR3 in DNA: TGTGCCAGCAGTTACGGATCAGGGTCTGACACCGGGGAGCTGTTTTTT. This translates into CASSYGSGSDTGELFF.

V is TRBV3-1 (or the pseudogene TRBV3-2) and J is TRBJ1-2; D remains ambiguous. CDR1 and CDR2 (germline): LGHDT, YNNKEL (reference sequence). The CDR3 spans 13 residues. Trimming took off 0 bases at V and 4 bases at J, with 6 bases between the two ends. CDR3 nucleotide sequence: TGTGCCAGCAGCCAAGAGGGGAGCTATGGCTACACCTTC. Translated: CASSQEGSYGYTF.